A single sample gave rise to the 24 T cell receptor beta chains below, sequenced in a study of T cells in Graves' hyperthyroidism and ophthalmopathy. The source material, RNA transcripts, was used to amplify TCR beta CDR3 regions. The HTBI primer set was used in a first-round RT-PCR of the TCR CDR3. One entry per CDR3 protein results from TCRdb running MiXCR on the multiplex PCR reads. The table shows about 640,000 distinct CDR3 sequences, with 20% occurring only once. The sequenced sample consisted of blood. Source of these receptors: a man aged 25-40 years with Graves' ophthalmopathy.

This clonotype showed up many times. V is TRBV7-9 and J is TRBJ2-7; D is perhaps TRBD1 (5 bases). The CDR3 is made up of 14 amino acids. Germline assignment: CDR1 SEHNR and CDR2 FQNEAQ (reference sequence). Trimming took off 5 bases at V and 2 bases at J, with 13 bases between the two ends. Here the CDR3 DNA reads TGTGCCAGCAGCCCGACAGAATTTACCTACGAGCAGTACTTC. It is translated as CASSPTEFTYEQYF.

This clonotype was seen more than once but under ten times. The V gene is TRBV7-9, the J gene TRBJ2-1, with 8 bases that match TRBD1. CDR1 is SEHNR, CDR2 FQNEAQ, per germline (reference sequence). The CDR3 covers 15 residues. Losses at the gene ends were 5 bases for V and 7 bases for J; bases not matched to a gene: 10. The DNA for the CDR3 is TGTGCCAGCAGCCCCTTGTTGACAGGGGTGAATGAGCAGTTCTTC. Its translation: CASSPLLTGVNEQFF.

This clonotype was recorded a few times. The genes are TRBV29-1 and TRBJ2-1, with 8 bases that match TRBD2. Germline CDR1 is SQVTM and CDR2 is ANQGSEA. V shed 4 bases and J 0 bases; nucleotides not matched to a gene: 2. The CDR3 spans 14 residues. CDR3 sequence reads: CSVVLAASYNEQFF. The CDR3 coding sequence is TGCAGCGTTGTACTAGCGGCCTCCTACAATGAGCAGTTCTTC.

The J gene is TRBJ2-7, the V gene TRBV10-3, with 9 bases matching TRBD2. CDR1 is ENHRY and CDR2 is SYGVKD in the germline V gene. The CDR3 contains 16 residues. V trimming: 7 bases; J trimming: 6 bases; junction bases outside the gene matches: 16. The CDR3 sequence is CAIKTYRREGPAEQYF. In nucleotides, the CDR3 is TGTGCCATCAAGACCTATAGGCGGGAGGGCCCTGCCGAGCAGTACTTC.

This clonotype turned up a few times. The V gene is TRBV10-2, the J gene TRBJ1-5, with D unclear. The germline V gene encodes CDR1 WSHSY and CDR2 SAAADI. This CDR3 has 14 amino acids. Trimming removed 3 bases from V and 4 bases from J, with 10 bases in between. CDR3 DNA: TGCGCCAGCAGTGATGCGGGCAGAAATCAGCCCCAGCATTTT. Translated: CASSDAGRNQPQHF.

This clonotype was counted at least ten times. The chain combines TRBV2 with TRBJ2-2; 11 bases are a match to TRBD2. V lost 10 bases and J lost 6; bases outside the gene matches: 13. The CDR3 extends over 16 amino acids. Germline CDR1 is SNHLY and CDR2 is FYNNEI. This CDR3 reads CAILITSGREPGELFF. CDR3 in DNA: TGTGCCATCCTTATAACTAGCGGGAGAGAACCCGGGGAGCTGTTTTTT.

This clonotype was seen at least ten times. The V and J genes are TRBV11-2 and TRBJ2-7; possible D gene TRBD1, 5 bases. Trimming pared 6 bases from V and 3 bases from J, leaving 12 bases between. The CDR3 covers 13 residues. CDR1 SGHAT and CDR2 FQNNGV come from the germline V gene. In nucleotides, the CDR3 is TGTGCCAGCAGGGGAACAGGAGACTACGAGCAGTACTTC. Protein sequence: CASRGTGDYEQYF.

J is TRBJ2-3 and V is TRBV27; no clear D gene. The CDR3 consists of 17 residues. V was clipped by 6 bases and J by 1 base, with 20 bases between them. Germline lookup yields CDR1 MNHEY and CDR2 SMNVEV (reference sequence). For the CDR3, the DNA is TGTGCCAGCAGAGTTACGGGCTCGGGTTGGGGCACAGATACGCAGTATTTT. It is translated as CASRVTGSGWGTDTQYF.

In this sample, this clonotype turned up a few times. The V and J genes are TRBV4-2 and TRBJ2-1; TRBD2 aligns across 8 bases. CDR3 length equals 17 residues. The germline V gene encodes CDR1 LGHNA and CDR2 YNFKEQ. After removal of 3 bases from V and 3 bases from J, the junction contained 10 bases not matched to a gene. In nucleotides, the CDR3 is TGTGCCAGCAGCCAGTTCAAAGCGGGAGTCCTCTACAATGAGCAGTTCTTC. This translates into CASSQFKAGVLYNEQFF.

The table lists this clonotype with many counts. V gene TRBV7-2 combines with J gene TRBJ2-5; 7 nucleotides align to TRBD2. This CDR3 is built from 15 residues. CDR1 is SGHTA and CDR2 is FQGNSA in the germline V gene. J gave up 5 bases and V 2 bases, and 8 bases lay outside the gene matches. DNA of the CDR3: TGTGCCAGCAGCTTAATGACTAGCCGAAGCGAGACCCAGTACTTC. Its protein is CASSLMTSRSETQYF.

The chain is built from TRBV5-6 and TRBJ2-7; D not certain. Germline V gene data show CDR1 as SGHDT and CDR2 as YYEEEE. The CDR3 covers 12 residues. Trimming cost V 0 bases and J 5 bases, with 6 bases left between them. In nucleotides, the CDR3 is TGTGCCAGCAGCTTGGACTGGCACGAGCAGTACTTC. It is translated as CASSLDWHEQYF.

Turning to this clonotype: This may be a read error: a much more frequent sequence differs by one nucleotide. The chain employs TRBV11-1 and TRBJ2-1; tentative D call: TRBD2 (5 bases). Germline assignment: CDR1 SGHAT and CDR2 FQDESV (reference sequence). This CDR3 spans 15 amino acids. CDR3 nucleotides: TGTGCCAGCAGCTTAATTAGCGCAACATACAATGAGCAGCTCTTC. Translating gives CASSLISATYNEQLF.

In this sample, this clonotype turned up a few times. This sequence joins TRBV27 and TRBJ2-3; D is unclear. This CDR3 is built from 14 residues. The germline CDR1 and CDR2 sequences are MNHEY and SMNVEV (reference sequence). The V end was cut by 5 bases, the J end by 1 base, with 10 bases between. CDR3 sequence: CASSAASGTDTQYF. CDR3 nucleotide sequence: TGTGCCAGCAGTGCCGCGAGCGGCACAGATACGCAGTATTTT.

Many counts were recorded for this clonotype. The chain links TRBV18 to TRBJ2-7, with 7 bases identical to TRBD2. The trim removed 3 bases at V and 2 bases at J, leaving 10 bases unmatched. Per germline, CDR1 KGHSH and CDR2 LQKENI. The CDR3 contains 16 residues. CDR3 sequence (DNA): TGTGCCAGCTCACCCTCCAAGCTAGCGGTTCCCTACGAGCAGTACTTC. This translates into CASSPSKLAVPYEQYF.

This clonotype was detected many times. The chain carries TRBV7-6 and TRBJ2-1; tentatively, D is TRBD1 or TRBD2 (5 bases each). V was cut by 3 bases and J by 8 bases, with 11 bases left in between. CDR3 length: 13 residues. In germline, CDR1 is SGHVS, CDR2 FNYEAQ. CDR3 amino acids: CASSFTGRDEQFF. For the CDR3, the DNA is TGTGCCAGCAGCTTTACGGGGCGCGATGAGCAGTTCTTC.

In its sample, this clonotype was seen many times. The rearrangement joins TRBV24-1 to TRBJ1-1; the match to TRBD1 covers 11 bases. The V and J ends lost 5 bases and 3 bases, in that order; junction bases with no gene match: 7. This CDR3 comprises 16 residues. Germline loops: CDR1 KGHDR, CDR2 SFDVKD. The CDR3 loop reads CATSASGQGVHTEAFF. DNA of the CDR3: TGTGCCACCAGTGCTTCGGGACAGGGGGTTCACACTGAAGCTTTCTTT.

This clonotype has more than one count but fewer than ten. The chain is built from TRBV20-1 and TRBJ2-5, with D perhaps TRBD2 (5 bases). This CDR3 contains 16 residues. Deletions cut 0 bases from V and 4 bases from J, with 18 bases between. Germline V gene sequence: CDR1 DFQATT, CDR2 SNEGSKA (reference sequence). CDR3 region: CSARDLMRRERETQYF. CDR3 in DNA: TGCAGTGCTAGAGATCTTATGAGAAGGGAGAGAGAGACCCAGTACTTC.

At least ten counts were recorded for this clonotype. The chain couples TRBV6-1 to TRBJ1-5; the D gene is possibly TRBD1 (5 bases). The V and J ends lost 0 bases and 6 bases respectively, with 12 bases between them. The CDR3 spans 15 residues. Looked up from germline, CDR1 is MNHNS and CDR2 is SASEGT. The CDR3: CASSEAGRASQPQHF. In nucleotides, the CDR3 is TGTGCCAGCAGTGAAGCCGGCAGGGCCAGTCAGCCCCAGCATTTT.

The CDR3 here is CSVEGGQGAEAFF. The DNA of the CDR3 is TGCAGCGTTGAAGGAGGACAGGGCGCTGAAGCTTTCTTT. This chain joins TRBV29-1 and TRBJ1-1; 8 nucleotides agree with TRBD1. CDR3 length: 13 amino acids. Germline V gene sequence: CDR1 SQVTM, CDR2 ANQGSEA. Unmatched junction bases numbered 4, after V lost 1 base and J lost 6 bases.

The chain joins TRBV13 to TRBJ2-7; D gene uncertain. V lost 4 bases and J lost 3, with 19 bases in between. This CDR3 region has 16 residues. Per the germline V gene, CDR1 is PRHDT and CDR2 is FYEKMQ (reference sequence). The CDR3 reads CASSSFPGPLRYEQYF. The CDR3 DNA follows: TGTGCCAGCAGCTCGTTTCCGGGTCCCCTCCGCTACGAGCAGTACTTC. Looking up the rest from reference TRBV13 and TRBJ2-7 gives the full variable domain: AAGVIQSPRHLIKEKRETATLKCYPIPRHDTVYWYQQGPGQDPQFLISFYEKMQSDKGSIPDRFSAQQFSDYHSELNMSSLELGDSALYFCASSSFPGPLRYEQYFGPGTRLTVT.

Notes on this clonotype: With a much larger clone just one base away, this may be a read error. This rearrangement joins TRBV7-9 to TRBJ2-7, with D perhaps matching TRBD1 (5 bases). This CDR3 region has 14 residues. Germline V gene data show CDR1 as SEHNR and CDR2 as FQNEAQ (reference sequence). As DNA, the CDR3 is TGTGCCGGCAGCTTAAGGGGCATCGGTTTCGAGCAGTACTTC. It translates to CAGSLRGIGFEQYF.

This clonotype was recorded many times. V is TRBV5-1 and J is TRBJ2-1; D remains ambiguous. The V and J ends lost 1 base and 8 bases respectively, with 7 bases between them. The CDR3 sequence is 12 residues long. The germline V gene encodes CDR1 SGHRS and CDR2 YFSETQ. The CDR3 sequence is CASSLRGDEQFF. For the CDR3, the DNA is TGCGCCAGCAGCTTGCGTGGGGATGAGCAGTTCTTC.

This clonotype was counted many times. This rearrangement joins TRBV28 to TRBJ2-1; 7 bases align to TRBD1. The CDR3 covers 14 residues. V lost 4 bases to trimming and J lost 8 bases; unmatched junction nucleotides: 8. Germline CDR1 MDHEN, CDR2 SYDVKM. The CDR3 sequence: CASSSGRGLDEQFF. The CDR3 DNA is TGTGCCAGCAGTTCGGGCAGGGGGTTGGATGAGCAGTTCTTC.

This chain uses TRBV18 with TRBJ2-7, with TRBD1 matching over 9 bases. V lost 3 bases and J lost 3; bases outside the gene matches: 9. The germline V gene encodes CDR1 KGHSH and CDR2 LQKENI. This CDR3 spans 16 amino acids. In DNA, the CDR3 is TGTGCCAGCTCACCGCCCGGGACAGGGATAGGCTACGAGCAGTACTTC. Protein: CASSPPGTGIGYEQYF.